The next 32 T cell receptor beta chains were all read from a single sample in a study of blood T cell repertoires in COVID-19. Some clones are missing from TCRdb's copy, which holds only in-frame ones; the method was immunoSEQ multiplex PCR. The table records 150,000 to 250,000 clones, about 95% of them present only once. Source material: peripheral blood. The origin of the receptors is a young man with COVID-19, enrolled during active disease.

V is TRBV4-2 and J is TRBJ1-2; perhaps TRBD1 as D (5 bases). CDR3 length equals 15 residues. V was pared by 0 bases and J by 4 bases, with 12 bases between. Germline CDR1 is LGHNA and CDR2 is YNFKEQ. DNA of the CDR3: TGTGCCAGCAGCCAAGATTCACAGGATTTCTATGGCTACACCTTC. Translating gives CASSQDSQDFYGYTF.

This chain's CDR3 is CASSLTGSYEQYF. DNA of the CDR3: TGTGCCAGCAGCTTAACTGGCTCCTACGAGCAGTACTTC. J is TRBJ2-7 and V is TRBV5-5; D not certain. The CDR3 extends over 13 amino acids. Germline lookup yields CDR1 SGHKS and CDR2 YYEKEE (reference sequence). The ends were cut back, 2 bases at V and 0 bases at J, with 6 bases in the middle.

This clone appeared once. V gene TRBV6-5 combines with J gene TRBJ1-5; TRBD1 matches at 10 bases. Germline CDR1 and CDR2: MNHEY and SVGAGI. Unmatched junction bases numbered 8, after V lost 6 bases and J lost 6 bases. The CDR3 is 15 residues long. The CDR3 is CASRAGQGGSQPQHF. The CDR3 nucleotides read TGTGCCAGCAGAGCCGGACAGGGGGGGAGTCAGCCCCAGCATTTT.

The rearrangement uses TRBV5-4 and TRBJ2-2, with D perhaps TRBD2 (6 bases). The germline V gene has CDR1 SGHNT and CDR2 YYREEE (reference sequence). V gave up 0 bases and J gave up 5 bases, with 14 bases separating them. CDR3 length equals 16 residues. CDR3 bases: TGTGCCAGCAGCTTGGAGGGCGGGGCCAAAACCGGGGAGCTGTTTTTT. Protein: CASSLEGGAKTGELFF. Variable domain in full (rest from reference TRBV5-4 and TRBJ2-2): ETGVTQSPTHLIKTRGQQVTLRCSSQSGHNTVSWYQQALGQGPQFIFQYYREEENGRGNFPPRFSGLQFPNYSSELNVNALELDDSALYLCASSLEGGAKTGELFFGEGSRLTVL.

The chain combines TRBV5-1 with TRBJ2-3, with a weak D call TRBD1 (6 bases). Germline-derived CDR1 and CDR2 are SGHRS and YFSETQ. This CDR3 contains 14 residues. V was trimmed by 3 bases and J by 0 bases, leaving 8 bases between them. The CDR3 here is CASSSGTSTDTQYF. In DNA, the CDR3 is TGCGCCAGCAGCTCCGGGACAAGCACAGATACGCAGTATTTT.

The rearrangement uses TRBV5-1 and TRBJ2-7, with unresolved D. Germline lookup yields CDR1 SGHRS and CDR2 YFSETQ. Trimming cost V 4 bases and J 0 bases, with 8 bases left between them. The CDR3 consists of 13 residues. The CDR3 sequence: CASSPDNSYEQYF. As DNA, the CDR3 is TGCGCCAGCAGCCCAGACAACTCCTACGAGCAGTACTTC.

The rearrangement joins TRBV6-5 to TRBJ1-2; 8 nucleotides match TRBD1. V lost 6 bases and J lost 6; bases outside the gene matches: 9. In germline, CDR1 is MNHEY, CDR2 SVGAGI. The CDR3 length is 14 residues. The CDR3: CASSLLSGGDGYTF. The CDR3, as DNA: TGTGCCAGCAGCTTGCTTTCAGGGGGCGATGGCTACACCTTC.

The genes are TRBV10-2 and TRBJ2-7; D is possibly TRBD1 (6 bases). V was shortened by 8 bases and J by 0 bases, with 11 bases between the two germline ends. Germline loops: CDR1 WSHSY, CDR2 SAAADI. The CDR3 length is 13 residues. In nucleotides, the CDR3 is TGCGCCAGCGGAACAGGGATCTCCTACGAGCAGTACTTC. Protein: CASGTGISYEQYF.

The chain has TRBV5-4 and TRBJ1-2, with unresolved D. V was clipped by 3 bases and J by 2 bases, with 8 bases between them. There are 13 residues in the CDR3. The germline gives CDR1 SGHNT, CDR2 YYREEE (reference sequence). The chain's CDR3 is CASSSTENYGYTF. The DNA of the CDR3 is TGTGCCAGCAGCTCGACGGAGAACTATGGCTACACCTTC.

CDR3 DNA sequence: TGTGCCAGCAGCAGATTCGGTACGGGTGAAAAACTGTTTTTT. Its translation is CASSRFGTGEKLFF. This chain connects TRBV14 to TRBJ1-4; D is uncertain. V was trimmed by 5 bases and J by 7 bases, leaving 14 bases between them. The germline CDR1 and CDR2 sequences are SGHDN and FVKESK. The CDR3 is 14 amino acids.

This chain links TRBV27 with TRBJ1-2; D may be TRBD1 (6 bases). V was pared by 6 bases and J by 4 bases, with 15 bases between. There are 14 residues in the CDR3. Germline assignment: CDR1 MNHEY and CDR2 SMNVEV (reference sequence). The CDR3 DNA reads TGTGCCAGCAGGGATTCAGGGGATGGCTATGGCTACACCTTC. It specifies CASRDSGDGYGYTF.

The chain joins TRBV10-1 to TRBJ2-3, with 9 bases aligning to TRBD2. The CDR3 is 14 residues long. CDR1 and CDR2 from the germline V gene are WNHNN and SYGVQD (reference sequence). Trimming cost V 2 bases and J 7 bases; bases outside gene matches: 4. This CDR3 reads CASSEAAGGYTQYF. The CDR3 region has the DNA TGCGCCAGCAGTGAGGCAGCGGGGGGTTATACGCAGTATTTT.

In its sample, this clone was seen a few times. CDR3 sequence: CASSVEGYSNQPQHF. In DNA, the CDR3 is TGTGCCTCTTCAGTGGAGGGGTATAGCAATCAGCCCCAGCATTTT. The chain carries TRBV19 and TRBJ1-5; maybe TRBD1 (5 bases). CDR1 is LNHDA and CDR2 is SQIVND in the germline V gene (reference sequence). The CDR3 is 15 residues long. With 11 bases removed from V and 0 bases from J, the gap between germline ends came to 17 bases. Using reference TRBV19 and TRBJ1-5 for the parts outside the CDR3, the full variable domain is DGGITQSPKYLFRKEGQNVTLSCEQNLNHDAMYWYRQDPGQGLRLIYYSQIVNDFQKGDIAEGYSVSREKKESFPLTVTSAQKNPTAFYLCASSVEGYSNQPQHFGDGTRLSIL.

There are a few counts of this clone. J is TRBJ1-6 and V is TRBV2, with a weak D call TRBD1 (6 bases). The CDR3 is 14 residues long. The germline V and J ends were trimmed by 7 bases and 7 bases, with 14 bases remaining between them. Germline CDR1 and CDR2: SNHLY and FYNNEI. CDR3 sequence (DNA): TGTGCCAGCATGAGGACAGCAAAAAATTCACCCCTCCACTTT. Protein product: CASMRTAKNSPLHF.

The chain recombines TRBV11-3 with TRBJ1-6; D is undetermined. The V and J ends lost 0 bases and 6 bases respectively, with 3 bases between them. Germline V gene sequence: CDR1 SGHNT, CDR2 YENEEA. The CDR3 sequence is 13 residues long. CDR3 sequence reads: CASSLDSNSPLHF. For the CDR3, the DNA is TGTGCCAGCAGCTTAGACTCTAATTCACCCCTCCACTTT.

The rearrangement uses TRBV5-1 and TRBJ1-3; possible D gene TRBD1, 6 bases. The V end was cut by 0 bases, the J end by 3 bases, with 10 bases between. Germline lookup yields CDR1 SGHRS and CDR2 YFSETQ. The CDR3 contains 15 residues. Here the CDR3 reads CASSLEGEGGNTIYF. In nucleotides, the CDR3 is TGCGCCAGCAGCTTGGAGGGGGAAGGTGGAAACACCATATATTTT.

The V gene is TRBV6-6, the J gene TRBJ1-2, with D perhaps matching TRBD1 (6 bases). Germline V gene lookup returns CDR1 MNHNY and CDR2 SVGAGI (reference sequence). CDR3 length: 12 residues. V was trimmed by 2 bases and J by 6 bases, leaving 7 bases between them. The CDR3 DNA is TGTGCCAGCAGTTACGCAGGGGATGGCTACACCTTC. Protein sequence: CASSYAGDGYTF.

The chain has TRBV3-1 (or the pseudogene TRBV3-2) and TRBJ2-5; perhaps TRBD1 as D (5 bases). CDR1 is LGHDT and CDR2 is YNNKEL in the germline V gene (reference sequence). The V and J ends lost 1 base and 10 bases respectively, with 10 bases between them. This CDR3 has 12 amino acids. The CDR3 here is CASSQGETDQYF. The CDR3 nucleotides are TGTGCCAGCAGCCAAGGAGAGACAGACCAGTACTTC.

This clone was found once. V and J are TRBV7-9 and TRBJ2-7, with a weak D call TRBD2 (6 bases). CDR3 size: 16 residues. V shed 5 bases and J shed 5 bases, with 22 bases lying between them. Germline V CDR1 and CDR2: SEHNR, FQNEAQ (reference sequence). The CDR3 bases are TGTGCCAGCAGCCCACCGACTAGTGGCCGGACAAACGAGCAGTACTTC. Protein product: CASSPPTSGRTNEQYF.

The rearrangement joins TRBV30 to TRBJ1-4; the D gene is possibly TRBD1 (5 bases). The length of the CDR3 is 16 residues. With 0 bases removed from V and 0 bases from J, the gap between germline ends came to 11 bases. Germline loops: CDR1 GTSNPN, CDR2 SVGIG (reference sequence). The CDR3 reads CAWSVKGRATNEKLFF. The CDR3, as DNA: TGTGCCTGGAGTGTAAAGGGGAGGGCAACTAATGAAAAACTGTTTTTT.

CDR3 DNA: TGTGCTAGTGGCTTAGACAGGGACTGGGAAAAACTGTTTTTT. Translating it yields CASGLDRDWEKLFF. V usage is TRBV12-5 and J usage is TRBJ1-4, with 7 nucleotides matching TRBD1. The CDR3 loop spans 14 amino acids. Germline V gene lookup returns CDR1 LGHNT and CDR2 FRNRAP. V was pared by 6 bases and J by 8 bases, with 9 bases of the junction left unmatched.

The chain couples TRBV7-7 to TRBJ2-5, with TRBD1 as a possible D gene (5 bases). This CDR3 has 13 amino acids. Trimming took off 4 bases at V and 4 bases at J, with 10 bases between the two ends. CDR1 and CDR2 from the germline V gene are SSHAT and FNYEAQ (reference sequence). Written as DNA, the CDR3 is TGTGCCAGCAGCTCAGGGCAGGGAGAGACCCAGTACTTC. Protein sequence: CASSSGQGETQYF.

The chain employs TRBV4-1 and TRBJ1-2; 7 nucleotides agree with TRBD1. CDR1 MGHRA and CDR2 YSYEKL come from the germline V gene. The CDR3 consists of 16 residues. The junction had 12 bases not matched to a gene; V was cut back by 4 bases and J by 4 bases. The CDR3 loop reads CASSRGTETLFYGYTF. The CDR3 DNA sequence: TGCGCCAGCAGCCGAGGGACAGAGACCCTTTTCTATGGCTACACCTTC.

The chain recombines TRBV11-1 with TRBJ2-1; D is unclear. The CDR3 totals 14 residues. Germline V CDR1 and CDR2: SGHAT, FQDESV (reference sequence). Trimming left V 1 base short and J 4 bases short, with 8 bases between. CDR3 nucleotides: TGTGCCAGCAGCTTAGGTCCCAGGTACAATGAGCAGTTCTTC. The encoded protein is CASSLGPRYNEQFF.

With regard to this clone: This CDR3 is also generated by other DNA sequences in the sample. The CDR3 nucleotides read TGTGCCAGCTCACCAGGGAGGGATCAGCCCCAGCATTTT. This translates into CASSPGRDQPQHF. This chain links TRBV18 with TRBJ1-5; D remains unclear. V lost 2 bases to trimming and J lost 5 bases, with 7 bases between them. CDR3 size: 13 residues. CDR1 is KGHSH, CDR2 LQKENI, per germline.

The V gene is TRBV10-3, the J gene TRBJ1-5, with 9 bases identical to TRBD1. The CDR3 length is 14 residues. Trimming at V came to 11 bases and at J to 6 bases, leaving 11 bases not matched to a gene. Germline CDR1 ENHRY, CDR2 SYGVKD. CDR3: CAPRDRVVGQPQHF. CDR3 DNA sequence: TGTGCCCCTCGGGACAGGGTGGTAGGTCAGCCCCAGCATTTT.

The chain carries TRBV20-1 and TRBJ1-1; D may be TRBD1 (6 bases). Trimming cost V 4 bases and J 6 bases, with 9 bases left between them. The CDR3 is made up of 11 amino acids. Germline V lookup: CDR1 DFQATT, CDR2 SNEGSKA (reference sequence). The CDR3, as DNA: TGCAGTGCTAAAGGGACACCTGAAGCTTTCTTT. Amino acids: CSAKGTPEAFF.

This chain uses TRBV9 with TRBJ1-1; D is undetermined. The V end lost 0 bases, the J end lost 0 bases, and 6 bases lay between the germline ends. The germline V gene has CDR1 SGDLS and CDR2 YYNGEE. The CDR3 sequence is 14 residues long. CDR3 sequence: CASSVAQLNTEAFF. The DNA for the CDR3 is TGTGCCAGCAGCGTAGCACAGTTGAACACTGAAGCTTTCTTT.

The chain is built from TRBV15 and TRBJ2-7; tentative D call: TRBD1 (6 bases). The CDR3 has 15 residues. Germline V gene data show CDR1 as LNHNV and CDR2 as YYDKDF (reference sequence). V lost 0 bases, J lost 0 bases, and 9 bases lay in between. The CDR3 coding sequence is TGTGCCACCAGCAGAGATTGGGGGCCCTCCTACGAGCAGTACTTC. It codes for CATSRDWGPSYEQYF. The whole variable domain, remainder taken from reference TRBV15 and TRBJ2-7, is DAMVIQNPRYQVTQFGKPVTLSCSQTLNHNVMYWYQQKSSQAPKLLFHYYDKDFNNEADTPDNFQSRRPNTSFCFLDIRSPGLGDTAMYLCATSRDWGPSYEQYFGPGTRLTVT.

This clone was counted a single time. The J gene is TRBJ2-7, the V gene TRBV6-1; a possible D gene is TRBD1 (6 bases). V was trimmed by 0 bases and J by 3 bases, leaving 12 bases between them. The germline V gene has CDR1 MNHNS and CDR2 SASEGT. This CDR3 contains 15 residues. CDR3: CASSEALTGLYEQYF. CDR3 coding DNA: TGTGCCAGCAGTGAAGCGCTAACAGGGCTCTACGAGCAGTACTTC.

A note on this clone: The DNA is left out, because the CDR3 cannot be placed on it with certainty; the CDR3 is given as TCRdb lists it. This sequence joins TRBV6-5 and TRBJ2-2; the D call of TRBD1 is as the table states it, not checked on the DNA. CDR1 is MNHEY and CDR2 is SVGAGI in the germline V gene. The CDR3 spans 15 amino acids, including both terminal residues. This CDR3 reads CASCFLTGQRGELFF.

The rearrangement uses TRBV9 and TRBJ1-5, with TRBD1 matching 8 bases. CDR1 and CDR2 (germline): SGDLS, YYNGEE. This CDR3 is 16 amino acids long. J lost 7 bases, V lost 0 bases, and 9 bases had no gene match. In nucleotides, the CDR3 is TGTGCCAGCAGCGTAGAGGCAGTCCCAGGGGGCCAGCCCCAGCATTTT. Protein: CASSVEAVPGGQPQHF.